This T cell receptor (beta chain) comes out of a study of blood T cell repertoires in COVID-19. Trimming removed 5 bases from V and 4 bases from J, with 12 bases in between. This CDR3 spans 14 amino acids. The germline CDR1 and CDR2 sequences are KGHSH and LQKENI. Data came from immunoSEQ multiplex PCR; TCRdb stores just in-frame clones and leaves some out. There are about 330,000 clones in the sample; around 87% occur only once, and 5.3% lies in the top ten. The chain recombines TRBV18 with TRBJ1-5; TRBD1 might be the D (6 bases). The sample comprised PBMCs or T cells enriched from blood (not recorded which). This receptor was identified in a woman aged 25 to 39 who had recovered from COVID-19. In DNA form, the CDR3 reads TGTGCCAGCTCAGCGCGGACAGTAAATCAGCCCCAGCATTTT. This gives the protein CASSARTVNQPQHF.